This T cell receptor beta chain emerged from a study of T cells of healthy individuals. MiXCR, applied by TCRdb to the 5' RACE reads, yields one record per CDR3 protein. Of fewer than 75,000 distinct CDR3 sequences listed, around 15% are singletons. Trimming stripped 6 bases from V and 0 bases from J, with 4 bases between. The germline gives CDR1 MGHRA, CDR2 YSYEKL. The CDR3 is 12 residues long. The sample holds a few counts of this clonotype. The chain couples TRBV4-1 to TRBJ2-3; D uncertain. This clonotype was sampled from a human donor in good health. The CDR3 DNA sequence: TGCGCCAGCAGGGGCAGCACAGATACGCAGTATTTT. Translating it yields CASRGSTDTQYF.